This is a list of T cell receptor beta chains from one sample in a study of T cell responses to AZD1222 COVID-19 vaccine. Repertoires were generated with immunoSEQ multiplex PCR, while TCRdb's copy carries only in-frame clones and drops some. This sample has 100,000 or so clones; about 87% occur once, and the top ten carry roughly 10%. The sample in question was peripheral blood, obtained 28 days after the second AZD1222 dose. These TCRs come from an adult who received the AZD1222 COVID-19 vaccine. CDR3s include the opening cysteine and the closing phenylalanine or tryptophan. Fields, in order: V gene, J gene, clone size, D gene, CDR3 protein, CDR3 DNA. D genes are given only for firm matches. Clone size, where shown, is once, few, many, or a class for clones that have expanded.

v_gene: TRBV6-6
j_gene: TRBJ1-1
abundance: NA
d_gene: NA
CDR3aa: CASAGEGNTEAFF
CDR3nt: TGTGCCAGCGCCGGGGAGGGGAACACTGAAGCTTTCTTT

v_gene: TRBV5-1
j_gene: TRBJ1-1
abundance: many
d_gene: NA
CDR3aa: CASSSGQLNTEAFF
CDR3nt: TGCGCCAGCAGCTCTGGACAGTTGAACACTGAAGCTTTCTTT

v_gene: TRBV12-3/TRBV12-4
j_gene: TRBJ1-2
abundance: NA
d_gene: TRBD1
CDR3aa: CASAPGQGAGYTF
CDR3nt: TGTGCCAGCGCCCCGGGACAGGGGGCAGGCTACACCTTC

v_gene: TRBV5-1
j_gene: TRBJ2-7
abundance: few
d_gene: NA
CDR3aa: CASSLNGIGASYEQYF
CDR3nt: TGCGCCAGCAGCTTGAATGGTATCGGGGCCTCCTACGAGCAGTACTTC

v_gene: TRBV7-9
j_gene: TRBJ2-2
abundance: NA
d_gene: NA
CDR3aa: CASSDRNTGELFF
CDR3nt: TGTGCCAGCTCGGACAGAAACACCGGGGAGCTGTTTTTT

v_gene: TRBV30
j_gene: TRBJ1-6
abundance: NA
d_gene: NA
CDR3aa: CAWSAGINSPLHF
CDR3nt: TGTGCCTGGAGCGCGGGGATAAATTCACCCCTCCACTTT

v_gene: TRBV27
j_gene: TRBJ1-2
abundance: NA
d_gene: TRBD1
CDR3aa: CASSLGQGRGGYTF
CDR3nt: TGTGCCAGCAGTTTAGGACAGGGAAGAGGAGGCTACACCTTC

v_gene: TRBV10-1
j_gene: TRBJ1-5
abundance: once
d_gene: NA
CDR3aa: CAGWDRGESNQPQHF
CDR3nt: TGCGCCGGATGGGACCGAGGGGAAAGCAATCAGCCCCAGCATTTT

v_gene: TRBV5-4
j_gene: TRBJ1-2
abundance: NA
d_gene: NA
CDR3aa: CASSPSRGANYGYTF
CDR3nt: TGTGCCAGCAGTCCCTCGCGGGGCGCTAACTATGGCTACACCTTC

v_gene: TRBV28
j_gene: TRBJ2-2
abundance: NA
d_gene: NA
CDR3aa: CASSLPGRNTGELFF
CDR3nt: TGTGCCAGCAGTTTACCAGGGAGGAACACCGGGGAGCTGTTTTTT

v_gene: TRBV30
j_gene: TRBJ2-3
abundance: NA
d_gene: NA
CDR3aa: CAWSVLATDTQYF
CDR3nt: TGTGCCTGGAGTGTCCTAGCGACAGATACGCAGTATTTT

v_gene: TRBV18
j_gene: TRBJ1-5
abundance: NA
d_gene: TRBD1
CDR3aa: CASSQPTGNSNQPQHF
CDR3nt: TGTGCCAGCTCACAACCGACAGGGAATAGCAATCAGCCCCAGCATTTT

v_gene: TRBV19
j_gene: TRBJ2-1
abundance: NA
d_gene: TRBD2
CDR3aa: CASSMGAGGYNEQFF
CDR3nt: TGTGCCAGTAGTATGGGAGCGGGGGGGTACAATGAGCAGTTCTTC

v_gene: TRBV30
j_gene: TRBJ1-4
abundance: NA
d_gene: TRBD1
CDR3aa: CAWSVGGTGGEKLFF
CDR3nt: TGTGCCTGGAGTGTGGGGGGGACAGGGGGCGAAAAACTGTTTTTT

v_gene: TRBV5-1
j_gene: TRBJ1-4
abundance: NA
d_gene: TRBD1
CDR3aa: CASSLAQGGEKLFF
CDR3nt: TGCGCCAGCAGCTTGGCTCAGGGGGGTGAAAAACTGTTTTTT

v_gene: TRBV15
j_gene: TRBJ2-7
abundance: NA
d_gene: TRBD1
CDR3aa: CATSNGQGVQYF
CDR3nt: TGTGCCACCAGCAACGGTCAGGGGGTGCAGTACTTC

v_gene: TRBV30
j_gene: TRBJ1-1
abundance: NA
d_gene: NA
CDR3aa: CAWSPSRDTEAFF
CDR3nt: TGTGCCTGGAGCCCAAGTCGGGACACTGAAGCTTTCTTT

v_gene: TRBV9
j_gene: TRBJ2-7
abundance: NA
d_gene: TRBD2
CDR3aa: CASSVGTSGTYEQYF
CDR3nt: TGTGCCAGCAGCGTAGGGACTAGCGGGACCTACGAGCAGTACTTC

v_gene: TRBV30
j_gene: TRBJ1-1
abundance: NA
d_gene: NA
CDR3aa: CAWSSGRLNTEAFF
CDR3nt: TGTGCCTGGAGTTCGGGGAGGTTGAACACTGAAGCTTTCTTT

v_gene: TRBV2
j_gene: TRBJ2-3
abundance: NA
d_gene: TRBD1
CDR3aa: CAIPGTGDPDTQYF
CDR3nt: TGTGCCATCCCCGGGACAGGGGATCCAGATACGCAGTATTTT

v_gene: TRBV6-5
j_gene: TRBJ2-2
abundance: few
d_gene: TRBD1
CDR3aa: CASRRTGVTTGELFF
CDR3nt: TGTGCCAGCAGACGCACAGGGGTGACAACCGGGGAGCTGTTTTTT

v_gene: TRBV9
j_gene: TRBJ1-4
abundance: NA
d_gene: TRBD1
CDR3aa: CASSKTGELFYEKLFF
CDR3nt: TGTGCCAGCAGCAAGACAGGGGAGTTATTTTATGAAAAACTGTTTTTT

v_gene: TRBV6-1
j_gene: TRBJ2-2
abundance: NA
d_gene: TRBD2
CDR3aa: CASSELAGAGELFF
CDR3nt: TGTGCCAGCAGTGAACTAGCGGGGGCCGGGGAGCTGTTTTTT

v_gene: TRBV27
j_gene: TRBJ1-2
abundance: NA
d_gene: NA
CDR3aa: CASTAFAGTEGYTF
CDR3nt: TGTGCCAGCACTGCTTTCGCGGGGACGGAGGGCTACACCTTC

v_gene: TRBV24-1
j_gene: TRBJ2-3
abundance: NA
d_gene: NA
CDR3aa: CATSDSGGTDTQYF
CDR3nt: TGTGCCACCAGTGATTCAGGGGGCACAGATACGCAGTATTTT

v_gene: TRBV21-1
j_gene: TRBJ2-1
abundance: once
d_gene: NA
CDR3aa: CASSKEGPQFF
CDR3nt: TGTGCCAGCAGCAAGGAGGGACCCCAGTTCTTC

v_gene: TRBV9
j_gene: TRBJ2-7
abundance: NA
d_gene: TRBD2
CDR3aa: CASSRAGVGEQYF
CDR3nt: TGTGCCAGCAGCCGTGCGGGAGTGGGCGAGCAGTACTTC

v_gene: TRBV5-1
j_gene: TRBJ1-2
abundance: NA
d_gene: TRBD1
CDR3aa: CASSLDRGGQVYGYTF
CDR3nt: TGCGCCAGCAGCTTGGATAGAGGGGGCCAGGTCTATGGCTACACCTTC

v_gene: TRBV12-3/TRBV12-4
j_gene: TRBJ1-2
abundance: NA
d_gene: NA
CDR3aa: CASSLGDGYTF
CDR3nt: TGTGCCAGCAGTTTAGGGGATGGCTACACCTTC

v_gene: TRBV15
j_gene: TRBJ2-2
abundance: NA
d_gene: TRBD1
CDR3aa: CATSRPWGQGQGTGELFF
CDR3nt: TGTGCCACCAGCAGACCCTGGGGACAGGGGCAAGGCACCGGGGAGCTGTTTTTT

v_gene: TRBV30
j_gene: TRBJ1-4
abundance: few
d_gene: NA
CDR3aa: CAWSTQGSEKLFF
CDR3nt: TGTGCCTGGAGTACACAGGGAAGTGAAAAACTGTTTTTT

v_gene: TRBV5-1
j_gene: TRBJ2-7
abundance: NA
d_gene: NA
CDR3aa: CASSPIGAEDEQYF
CDR3nt: TGCGCCAGCAGCCCCATAGGGGCGGAGGACGAGCAGTACTTC

v_gene: TRBV19
j_gene: TRBJ1-1
abundance: NA
d_gene: TRBD1
CDR3aa: CASGIETGELNTEAFF
CDR3nt: TGTGCCAGTGGGATAGAGACAGGGGAACTGAACACTGAAGCTTTCTTT

v_gene: TRBV1
j_gene: TRBJ2-1
abundance: NA
d_gene: NA
CDR3aa: CTSSQDAQVPGGQFF
CDR3nt: TGCACCAGCAGCCAAGATGCACAGGTTCCGGGGGGACAGTTCTTC

v_gene: TRBV7-8
j_gene: TRBJ1-6
abundance: NA
d_gene: NA
CDR3aa: CASSNDRSPLHF
CDR3nt: TGTGCCAGCAGCAATGACAGGTCACCCCTCCACTTT

v_gene: TRBV2
j_gene: TRBJ1-5
abundance: NA
d_gene: TRBD1
CDR3aa: CASSAGQFQPQHF
CDR3nt: TGTGCCAGCAGCGCGGGACAGTTTCAGCCCCAGCATTTT

v_gene: TRBV7-8
j_gene: TRBJ1-2
abundance: NA
d_gene: TRBD1
CDR3aa: CASSTDRATGYTF
CDR3nt: TGTGCCAGCAGCACGGACAGGGCCACTGGCTACACCTTC

v_gene: TRBV24-1
j_gene: TRBJ1-2
abundance: once
d_gene: NA
CDR3aa: CATSDGGTNYGYTF
CDR3nt: TGTGCCACCAGTGACGGCGGGACTAACTATGGCTACACCTTC

v_gene: TRBV7-3
j_gene: TRBJ2-3
abundance: NA
d_gene: NA
CDR3aa: CASSLSRTGDTQYF
CDR3nt: TGTGCCAGCAGCTTAAGCAGGACGGGTGATACGCAGTATTTT

v_gene: TRBV5-4
j_gene: TRBJ2-3
abundance: NA
d_gene: NA
CDR3aa: CASSQGGGSTDTQYF
CDR3nt: TGTGCCAGCAGTCAAGGGGGGGGAAGCACAGATACGCAGTATTTT

v_gene: TRBV5-6
j_gene: TRBJ1-5
abundance: few
d_gene: NA
CDR3aa: CASSSAGDQPQHF
CDR3nt: TGTGCCAGCAGCTCGGCAGGGGATCAGCCCCAGCATTTT